Reported below is one T cell receptor (beta chain). TCRbeta library preparation incorporated unique molecular identifiers. Via MiXCR, TCRdb re-called the PCR reads, giving one row per CDR3 protein. The sample contains about 370,000 distinct CDR3 sequences, roughly 22% of which appear only once. This entry comes from a study of T-cell reconstitution after alpha-beta-depleted transplantation in children. The TCR comes from a human donor who donated a stem cell graft to a child with acute myeloid leukemia. Sequenced material: PBMCs from the stem cell graft donor, taken from the stem cell graft.

CDR3 in amino acids: CSASSPGGLSGNQPQHF. Written as DNA, the CDR3 is TGCAGTGCTAGCTCGCCAGGGGGCCTTTCCGGCAATCAGCCCCAGCATTTT. The chain joins TRBV20-1 to TRBJ1-5; 8 nucleotides align to TRBD1. Germline-derived CDR1 and CDR2 are DFQATT and SNEGSKA (reference sequence). V lost 3 bases and J lost 2; bases outside the gene matches: 12. CDR3 length: 17 residues.